The 5 T cell receptor beta chains reported below all come from one sample, sequenced in a study of memory CD4+ T cells and cytomegalovirus serostatus (dated by TCRdb to between 2017 and 2020). A FACSAria II was used to sort memory CD4+ T cells, defined as single viable CD3+CD4+CD8-CD45RO+ cells. Library construction relied on the immunoSEQ multiplex PCR assay. TCRdb carries this immuneACCESS record with in-frame sequences only. Its versions omit some clonotypes, under half of them owing to an unresolved V gene in the studies checked, with the rest unexplained. Recorded for this sample are some 48,000 clones; under 80% of them occurred a single time. Approximately 0.65% of the sample lies in the top ten. The specimen was memory CD4+ T cells from blood. These receptor sequences come from an adult in good health and CMV-seronegative.

The rearrangement links TRBV5-5 to TRBJ2-7; 9 nucleotides agree with TRBD1. After removal of 4 bases from V and 2 bases from J, the junction contained 7 bases not matched to a gene. The length of the CDR3 is 15 residues. Germline loops: CDR1 SGHKS, CDR2 YYEKEE (reference sequence). CDR3 sequence: CASSLGQGWTYEQYF. CDR3 bases: TGTGCCAGCAGCCTGGGACAGGGTTGGACCTACGAGCAGTACTTC.

This chain connects TRBV18 to TRBJ2-3, with TRBD2 identical over 16 bases. The CDR3 contains 16 residues. Germline V gene sequence: CDR1 KGHSH, CDR2 LQKENI. Trimming at V came to 5 bases and at J to 5 bases, leaving 4 bases not matched to a gene. The chain's CDR3 is CASSSGLAGGEDTQYF. DNA of the CDR3: TGTGCCAGCTCATCGGGACTAGCGGGAGGGGAAGATACGCAGTATTTT.

The chain carries TRBV7-3 and TRBJ2-1; D is unclear. The CDR3 consists of 15 residues. V gave up 0 bases and J gave up 5 bases, with 11 bases separating them. The germline CDR1 and CDR2 sequences are SGHTA and FQGTGA. The CDR3 reads CASSLTGSVNNEQFF. The CDR3 bases are TGTGCCAGCAGCTTAACGGGTTCAGTCAACAATGAGCAGTTCTTC.

This sequence joins TRBV5-4 and TRBJ2-3; the D gene could be TRBD1 or TRBD2 (6 bases each). The ends were cut back, 2 bases at V and 1 base at J, with 11 bases in the middle. The length of the CDR3 is 15 residues. Germline CDR1 is SGHNT and CDR2 is YYREEE (reference sequence). The CDR3 reads CASSLGGGRTDTQYF. The CDR3 nucleotides read TGTGCCAGCAGCTTAGGGGGAGGCCGCACAGATACGCAGTATTTT.

This clone was seen just once. The J gene is TRBJ2-7, the V gene TRBV15; 7 nucleotides match TRBD2. The CDR3 length is 18 residues. V was clipped by 2 bases and J by 4 bases; unmatched bases: 17. CDR1 LNHNV and CDR2 YYDKDF come from the germline V gene (reference sequence). The CDR3 DNA reads TGTGCCACCAGCAGATCCTCTATAGCGGGCCAACGCCGATACGAGCAGTACTTC. Translated, it gives CATSRSSIAGQRRYEQYF.